A few counts support the clone carrying this T cell receptor beta chain. The antigen is unknown. PBMCs, at least 7 million per sample, were isolated. V dropped 0 bases and J dropped 6 bases, with 14 bases sitting between them. The CDR3 extends over 15 amino acids. Germline V gives CDR1 SGHTA, CDR2 FQGNSA. This record belongs to a study of blood T cells in healthy people across ages. Study-wide results and caveats: Because donor CMV status was unknown, expanded clonotype changes were possibly confounded.

Next came a second PCR, run for roughly 6 to 11 cycles, which used a sample-barcoded 5' primer along with a J-beta primer mix. Each of the cDNA molecules was tagged by a template-switch adaptor with 12 random nucleotides. From each sample, at least 2.5 million paired-end reads containing CDR3 were obtained. TCRdb reanalysed the 5' RACE reads using MiXCR and keeps one entry per CDR3 protein. Here the sample spans approximately 800,000 distinct CDR3 sequences, 60% to 80% being singletons. The receptor was derived from a man aged 25-45 years in good health. What was sequenced was blood. This chain links TRBV7-2 with TRBJ1-2; D remains unclear. In DNA, the CDR3 is TGTGCCAGCAGCTTAGCGAATCCGGGTCAAGATGGCTACACCTTC. This sequence encodes CASSLANPGQDGYTF.